This entry is about one T cell receptor beta chain. Its antigen is not identified. V lost 4 bases to trimming and J lost 2 bases, with 14 bases between them. The CDR3 is 15 residues long. CDR1 SGHTA and CDR2 FQGNSA come from the germline V gene. Clinical symptoms, serum thyroxine and TRAb, thyroid ultrasound and orbital computed tomography together formed the diagnostic basis. The data stem from a study of T cells in Graves' hyperthyroidism and ophthalmopathy. Using RNA transcripts as the source, TCR beta CDR3 regions were amplified. Primed by the HTBI set, a first-round RT-PCR was run on the TCR CDR3. TCRdb processed the multiplex PCR reads anew with MiXCR; each CDR3 protein has one entry. The sample lists roughly 500,000 distinct CDR3 sequences; roughly 46% were seen once. General study points: Ophthalmopathy, as predicted by the model, came a median 6.5 months after the prediction. Through a model of 13 V-J features, ophthalmopathy was separated from stable hyperthyroidism. Blood also showed most of the thyroid clonotypes that were expanded above 0.001.

The chain combines TRBV7-2 with TRBJ1-2; tentative D call: TRBD1 (5 bases). The sample consisted of peripheral blood or thyroid tissue (not recorded which). This clonotype was obtained from an adult woman with Graves' disease, either hyperthyroidism or ophthalmopathy (not recorded which). For the CDR3, the DNA is TGTGCCAGCAGCTACCCCGGGACGGCGAACTATGGCTACACCTTC. The encoded protein is CASSYPGTANYGYTF. Full variable domain (outside the CDR3, taken from reference TRBV7-2 and TRBJ1-2): GAGVSQSPSNKVTEKGKDVELRCDPISGHTALYWYRQSLGQGLEFLIYFQGNSAPDKSGLPSDRFSAERTGGSVSTLTIQRTQQEDSAVYLCASSYPGTANYGYTFGSGTRLTVV.